The 27 T cell receptor beta chains reported below all come from one sample, sequenced in a study of T cell repertoires in cytomegalovirus infection. TCRdb recomputed calls from the reads with MiXCR, one row per CDR3 protein. The sample consists of some 500,000 distinct CDR3 sequences, over 35% of them appearing once. The antigens these receptors bind are not known. The specimen was cultured PBMCs, collected from culture after CMV antigen stimulation. The receptors derive from a human donor in good health (CMV status not recorded). Some clones in this sample may be carry-over from other donors' samples.

There are a few counts of this clonotype. The J gene is TRBJ2-7, the V gene TRBV7-6; weak D call: TRBD1 (6 bases). The CDR3 covers 16 residues. Deletions cut 5 bases from V and 2 bases from J, with 19 bases between. Germline V gene lookup returns CDR1 SGHVS and CDR2 FNYEAQ. This chain's CDR3 is CASSATLRDKTYEQYF. CDR3 nucleotide sequence: TGTGCCAGCAGCGCGACGCTCCGGGACAAGACCTACGAGCAGTACTTC.

This clonotype turned up a few times. V usage is TRBV7-9 and J usage is TRBJ2-4; D unresolved. The CDR3 spans 13 residues. Deletions cut 1 base from V and 0 bases from J, with 1 base between. Per germline, CDR1 SEHNR and CDR2 FQNEAQ (reference sequence). CDR3 sequence reads: CASSLEAKNIQYF. The CDR3 bases are TGTGCCAGCAGCTTAGAAGCCAAAAACATTCAGTACTTC.

This rearrangement joins TRBV20-1 to TRBJ1-4; D not certain. V dropped 5 bases and J dropped 4 bases, with 5 bases sitting between them. The CDR3 is 11 residues long. CDR1 and CDR2 from the germline V gene are DFQATT and SNEGSKA (reference sequence). The CDR3 coding sequence is TGCAGTGCTCACAGTAATGAAAAACTGTTTTTT. Its protein product is CSAHSNEKLFF.

The chain couples TRBV6-1 to TRBJ1-4, with a possible D match to TRBD1 (5 bases). CDR1 is MNHNS and CDR2 is SASEGT in the germline V gene. V dropped 4 bases and J dropped 7 bases, with 16 bases sitting between them. This CDR3 is built from 15 residues. The CDR3 coding sequence is TGTGCCAGCAGTGGGGGGGGGAGGGTGAGTGAAAAACTGTTTTTT. Amino acids: CASSGGGRVSEKLFF.

A few counts support this clonotype. This chain connects TRBV6-6 to TRBJ1-5, with D unresolved. The CDR3 loop spans 15 amino acids. V gave up 10 bases and J gave up 0 bases, with 16 bases separating them. Germline values: CDR1 MNHNY, CDR2 SVGAGI (reference sequence). CDR3 in DNA: TGTGCCACCCTCCTCTTTTTGGCTAGCAATCAGCCCCAGCATTTT. This codes for CATLLFLASNQPQHF.

This chain connects TRBV6-1 to TRBJ1-1; D is unresolved. V was shortened by 2 bases and J by 0 bases, with 10 bases between the two germline ends. CDR1 and CDR2 from the germline V gene are MNHNS and SASEGT. This CDR3 spans 15 amino acids. In DNA, the CDR3 is TGTGCCAGCAGTGAACGGATGGGGATGAACACTGAAGCTTTCTTT. Translating gives CASSERMGMNTEAFF.

DNA of the CDR3: TGCGCCAGCAGCCAAGATAATTTCGGGAGAGGGGATACGCAGTATTTT. Its translation: CASSQDNFGRGDTQYF. The V gene is TRBV4-3, the J gene TRBJ2-3, with a tentative D call TRBD2 (6 bases). Per the germline V gene, CDR1 is LGHNA and CDR2 is YSLEER. This CDR3 comprises 16 residues. Trimming removed 0 bases at V and 6 bases at J, with 16 bases between.

The chain carries TRBV10-2 and TRBJ2-1; D remains unclear. With 2 bases removed from V and 9 bases from J, the gap between germline ends came to 8 bases. The CDR3 sequence is 12 residues long. Per germline, CDR1 WSHSY and CDR2 SAAADI. The CDR3 coding sequence is TGCGCCAGCAGTGAGGGCGAGAGTGAGCAGTTCTTC. This sequence encodes CASSEGESEQFF.

The chain carries TRBV7-6 and TRBJ1-1; D unclear. The germline V gene has CDR1 SGHVS and CDR2 FNYEAQ. The length of the CDR3 is 11 residues. V was cut by 1 base and J by 11 bases, with 8 bases left in between. This CDR3 is CASSLGLKAFF. CDR3 coding DNA: TGTGCCAGCAGCTTAGGGTTGAAGGCTTTCTTT.

This clonotype has only a few counts. V and J are TRBV7-9 and TRBJ2-7, with no clear D. This CDR3 contains 11 residues. V lost 5 bases and J lost 7, with 9 bases in between. Germline lookup yields CDR1 SEHNR and CDR2 FQNEAQ (reference sequence). The CDR3 loop is CASSPVLEQYF. DNA of the CDR3: TGTGCCAGCAGCCCTGTCCTGGAGCAGTACTTC.

This clonotype was seen only a few times. The rearrangement links TRBV11-2 to TRBJ1-1, with D hard to call. V was cut by 2 bases and J by 6 bases, with 7 bases left in between. Germline V gene lookup returns CDR1 SGHAT and CDR2 FQNNGV. The CDR3 spans 12 residues. The CDR3 sequence: CASSLTAPEAFF. CDR3 nucleotide sequence: TGTGCCAGCAGCTTAACCGCCCCTGAAGCTTTCTTT.

This clonotype was counted a few times. The chain links TRBV7-2 to TRBJ2-7, with 12 nucleotides matching TRBD2. With 5 bases clipped from V and 5 bases from J, the junction kept 10 bases outside the gene matches. The CDR3 length is 16 residues. Germline V gives CDR1 SGHTA, CDR2 FQGNSA. The CDR3 nucleotides read TGTGCCAGCAGCATCGATGGGCTAGCGGGGGGGAACGAGCAGTACTTC. Protein sequence: CASSIDGLAGGNEQYF.

This chain joins TRBV6-2 or TRBV6-3 and TRBJ1-1; TRBD1 is a possible D gene (6 bases). From germline, CDR1 is MNHEY and CDR2 SVGEGT. V was cut by 8 bases and J by 6 bases, with 10 bases left in between. The CDR3 length is 11 residues. CDR3 bases: TGTGCCAGCGGCGGGGGCGCTGAAGCTTTCTTT. Protein product: CASGGGAEAFF.

V gene TRBV6-1 combines with J gene TRBJ2-7, with TRBD2 matching over 7 bases. After removal of 10 bases from V and 2 bases from J, the junction contained 11 bases not matched to a gene. There are 14 residues in the CDR3. CDR1 and CDR2 from the germline V gene are MNHNS and SASEGT. Written as DNA, the CDR3 is TGTGCCACCCGCAGCGGGGTTGGCACCTACGAGCAGTACTTC. This encodes CATRSGVGTYEQYF.

This clonotype was detected a few times. The chain uses TRBV7-9 and TRBJ2-5; the D is unclear. Germline values: CDR1 SEHNR, CDR2 FQNEAQ (reference sequence). Trimming stripped 5 bases from V and 2 bases from J, with 18 bases between. This CDR3 is built from 16 residues. CDR3: CASSPGEGSSQETQYF. The CDR3 DNA sequence: TGTGCCAGCAGCCCCGGAGAAGGATCGAGTCAAGAGACCCAGTACTTC.

The chain employs TRBV20-1 and TRBJ1-2; D not resolved. With 4 bases removed from V and 4 bases from J, the gap between germline ends came to 13 bases. The germline gives CDR1 DFQATT, CDR2 SNEGSKA (reference sequence). There are 13 residues in the CDR3. DNA of the CDR3: TGCAGTGCTACCCAACGGGTTGGCTATGGCTACACCTTC. Translated: CSATQRVGYGYTF.

There are a few counts of this clonotype. The chain has TRBV29-1 and TRBJ2-7; D may match TRBD1 or TRBD2 (6 bases each). Trimming took off 3 bases at V and 4 bases at J, with 13 bases between the two ends. Looked up from germline, CDR1 is SQVTM and CDR2 is ANQGSEA. The CDR3 totals 13 residues. The CDR3 is CSVDAGGGYEQYF. The CDR3 coding sequence is TGCAGCGTTGATGCCGGAGGGGGATACGAGCAGTACTTC.

This clonotype was counted only a few times. This rearrangement joins TRBV7-2 to TRBJ2-7; 7 bases match TRBD1. The germline gives CDR1 SGHTA, CDR2 FQGNSA. Trimming at V came to 6 bases and at J to 2 bases, leaving 7 bases not matched to a gene. The CDR3 contains 14 residues. The CDR3 spells CASSSRQGPYEQYF. CDR3 sequence (DNA): TGTGCCAGCAGTTCTCGACAGGGTCCCTACGAGCAGTACTTC.

The CDR3 nucleotides are TGTGCCAGCAGCACCTACAGGGGGCGTGTGTACAATGAGCAGTTCTTC. Residues: CASSTYRGRVYNEQFF. The rearrangement joins TRBV7-2 to TRBJ2-1; 9 bases map to TRBD1. Trimming cost V 5 bases and J 4 bases; bases outside gene matches: 9. This CDR3 comprises 16 residues. Per the germline V gene, CDR1 is SGHTA and CDR2 is FQGNSA.

V usage is TRBV7-8 and J usage is TRBJ2-7; D is perhaps TRBD2 (5 bases). The CDR3 has 14 amino acids. CDR1 SGHVS and CDR2 FQNEAQ come from the germline V gene. Trimming took off 4 bases at V and 2 bases at J, with 12 bases between the two ends. CDR3 bases: TGTGCCAGCAGCTCGGACTCGGGGACCTACGAGCAGTACTTC. Encoded protein: CASSSDSGTYEQYF.

The gene calls are TRBV12-3 or TRBV12-4 and TRBJ2-3; 13 bases are shared with TRBD2. The CDR3 extends over 16 amino acids. Losses at the gene ends were 6 bases for V and 5 bases for J; bases not matched to a gene: 8. CDR3 sequence: CASRRLAGGGGDTQYF. The CDR3 DNA reads as TGTGCCAGCAGACGACTAGCGGGGGGCGGAGGAGATACGCAGTATTTT.

This clonotype was seen only a few times. V gene TRBV12-3 or TRBV12-4 combines with J gene TRBJ1-4; D is ambiguous. V dropped 3 bases and J dropped 7 bases, with 15 bases sitting between them. CDR3 size: 15 residues. The CDR3 spells CASSLGQADREKLFF. In DNA, the CDR3 is TGTGCCAGCAGTTTGGGTCAGGCCGATCGTGAAAAACTGTTTTTT.

This clonotype was recorded at least ten times. The rearrangement joins TRBV7-2 to TRBJ1-6; a weak D match, TRBD1 (5 bases). Trimming removed 1 base at V and 4 bases at J, with 8 bases between. CDR3 length: 15 amino acids. Germline lookup yields CDR1 SGHTA and CDR2 FQGNSA. The CDR3 sequence is CASSLGGGYNSPLHF. In nucleotides, the CDR3 is TGTGCCAGCAGCTTAGGGGGGGGATATAATTCACCCCTCCACTTT.

This chain uses TRBV12-5 with TRBJ1-3; D not resolved. Germline V gene sequence: CDR1 LGHNT, CDR2 FRNRAP. The CDR3 consists of 13 residues. CDR3 DNA: TGTGCCGTAAGGGTTGCGGCTGGAAACACCATATATTTT. Translated, it gives CAVRVAAGNTIYF.

The V call is TRBV27, the J call TRBJ2-7; D possibly matches TRBD1 or TRBD2 (5 bases each). V lost 3 bases and J lost 7, with 13 bases in between. The CDR3 consists of 13 residues. The V gene's germline CDR1 is MNHEY and CDR2 SMNVEV (reference sequence). The CDR3 spells CASSFEGTREQYF. The CDR3 DNA sequence: TGTGCCAGCAGTTTCGAAGGGACGCGGGAGCAGTACTTC.

This chain joins TRBV7-8 and TRBJ2-3, with a tentative D call TRBD2 (6 bases). Germline lookup yields CDR1 SGHVS and CDR2 FQNEAQ. The CDR3 has 15 residues. Deletions cut 4 bases from V and 4 bases from J, with 15 bases between. CDR3 coding DNA: TGTGCCAGCAGCTACCTAGTCGGAGGGGCAGATACGCAGTATTTT. Translation: CASSYLVGGADTQYF.

The CDR3 is CASSDNRGTNEKLFF. As DNA, the CDR3 is TGTGCCAGCAGCGATAACAGGGGGACTAATGAAAAACTGTTTTTT. V is TRBV9 and J is TRBJ1-4; 8 positions agree with TRBD1. This CDR3 region has 15 residues. V was clipped by 3 bases and J by 2 bases; unmatched bases: 3. CDR1 and CDR2 from the germline V gene are SGDLS and YYNGEE.